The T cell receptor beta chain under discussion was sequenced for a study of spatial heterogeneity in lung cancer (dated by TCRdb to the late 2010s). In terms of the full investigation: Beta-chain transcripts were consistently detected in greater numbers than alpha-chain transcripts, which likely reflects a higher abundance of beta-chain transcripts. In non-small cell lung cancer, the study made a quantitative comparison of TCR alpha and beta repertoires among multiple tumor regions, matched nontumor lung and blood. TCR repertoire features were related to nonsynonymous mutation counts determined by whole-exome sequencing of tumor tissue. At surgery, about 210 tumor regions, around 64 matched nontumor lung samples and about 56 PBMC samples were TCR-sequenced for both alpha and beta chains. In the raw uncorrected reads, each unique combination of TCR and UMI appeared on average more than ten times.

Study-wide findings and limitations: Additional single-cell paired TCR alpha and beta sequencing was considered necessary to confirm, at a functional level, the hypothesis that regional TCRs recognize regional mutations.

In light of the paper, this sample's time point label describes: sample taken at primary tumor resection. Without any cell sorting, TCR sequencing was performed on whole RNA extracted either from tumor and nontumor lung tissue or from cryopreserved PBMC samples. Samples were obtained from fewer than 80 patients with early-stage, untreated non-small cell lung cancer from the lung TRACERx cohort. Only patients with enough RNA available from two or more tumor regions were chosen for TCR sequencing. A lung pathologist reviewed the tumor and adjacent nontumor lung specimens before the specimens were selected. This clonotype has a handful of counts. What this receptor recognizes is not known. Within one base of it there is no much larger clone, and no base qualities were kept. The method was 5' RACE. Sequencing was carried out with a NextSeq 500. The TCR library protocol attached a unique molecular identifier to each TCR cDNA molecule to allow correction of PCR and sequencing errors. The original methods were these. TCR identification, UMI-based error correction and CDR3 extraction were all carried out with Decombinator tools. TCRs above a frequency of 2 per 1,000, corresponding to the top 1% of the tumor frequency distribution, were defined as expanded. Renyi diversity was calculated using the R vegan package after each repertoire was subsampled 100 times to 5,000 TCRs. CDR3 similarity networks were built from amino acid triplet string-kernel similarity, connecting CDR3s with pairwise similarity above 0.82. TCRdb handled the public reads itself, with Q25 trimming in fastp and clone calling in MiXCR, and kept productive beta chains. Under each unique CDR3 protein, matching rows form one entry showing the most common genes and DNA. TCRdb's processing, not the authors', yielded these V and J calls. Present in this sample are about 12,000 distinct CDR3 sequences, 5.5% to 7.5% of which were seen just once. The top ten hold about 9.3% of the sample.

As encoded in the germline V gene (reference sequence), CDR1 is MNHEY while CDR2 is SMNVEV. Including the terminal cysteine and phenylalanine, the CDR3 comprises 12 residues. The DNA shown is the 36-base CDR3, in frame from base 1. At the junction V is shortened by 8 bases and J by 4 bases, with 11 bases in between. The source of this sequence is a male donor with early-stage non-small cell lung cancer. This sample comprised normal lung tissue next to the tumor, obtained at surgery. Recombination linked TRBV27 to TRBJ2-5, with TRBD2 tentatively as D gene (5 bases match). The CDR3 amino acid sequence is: CASATRGETQYF. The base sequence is TGTGCCAGCGCTACCCGGGGAGAGACCCAGTACTTC.